This record covers a single T cell receptor beta chain. TCRdb keeps only in-frame clones here, not all; method: immunoSEQ multiplex PCR. The sample includes about 2.3 million clones, 80% to 95% seen only once; the top ten take about 0.36%. The source of the sample is a study of shared clonotypes between healthy human individuals. V was pared by 5 bases and J by 2 bases, with 3 bases of the junction left unmatched. Germline loops: CDR1 SGHTA, CDR2 FQGTGA. The CDR3 is 15 residues long. V is TRBV7-3 and J is TRBJ2-1, with 10 bases that match TRBD2. The sequenced sample consisted of naive CD4+ T cells from PBMCs. Subset specified: CD45RA+ positively selected. The TCR sequence derives from a man younger than 35 in good health. Some clones in this sample may be carry-over from other donors' samples. In DNA, the CDR3 is TGTGCCAGCAGCGCCGGACTAGCGGCCTACAATGAGCAGTTCTTC. Its translation: CASSAGLAAYNEQFF.